This T cell receptor beta chain came from a study of CD8 T cells in ankylosing spondylitis. Overall study findings and caveats: Previous work reported some of these motif variants in the synovial fluid and blood of reactive arthritis. Reportedly, disease-linked clones are significantly enriched in ankylosing spondylitis patients' matched synovial fluid.

This clonotype was seen a few times. Its antigen is unknown. MiXCR was run by TCRdb on the 5' RACE reads, yielding one entry per CDR3 protein. The data hold about 260,000 distinct CDR3 sequences, with around 18% observed a single time. CDR1 and CDR2 from the germline V gene are SEHNR and FQNEAQ (reference sequence). The CDR3 contains 13 residues. Trimming cost V 6 bases and J 7 bases, with 15 bases left between them. Sequenced: blood, either unsorted or a sorted T cell fraction (not recorded which). The rearrangement joins TRBV7-9 to TRBJ2-5; D is perhaps TRBD1 (6 bases). This receptor was obtained from a male donor with ankylosing spondylitis or in good health (not recorded which). The CDR3 coding sequence is TGTGCCAGCAGAGAAACAGGGACGGGGACCCAGTACTTC. Translated: CASRETGTGTQYF.